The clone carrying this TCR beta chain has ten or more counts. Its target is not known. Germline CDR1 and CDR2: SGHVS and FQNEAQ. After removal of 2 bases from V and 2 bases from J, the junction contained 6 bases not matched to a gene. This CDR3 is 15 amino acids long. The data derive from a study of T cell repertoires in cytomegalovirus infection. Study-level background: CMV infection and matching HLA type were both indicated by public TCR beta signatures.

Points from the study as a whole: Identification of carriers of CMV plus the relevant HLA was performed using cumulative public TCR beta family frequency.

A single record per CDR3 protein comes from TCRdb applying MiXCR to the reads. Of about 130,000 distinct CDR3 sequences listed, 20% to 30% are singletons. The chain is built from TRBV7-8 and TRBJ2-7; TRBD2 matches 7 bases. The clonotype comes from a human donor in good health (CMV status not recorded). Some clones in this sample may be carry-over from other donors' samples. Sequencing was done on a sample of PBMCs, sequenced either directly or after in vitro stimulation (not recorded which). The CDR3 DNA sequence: TGTGCCAGCAGCTTAAATACGGGAGGCCCCTACGAGCAGTACGTC. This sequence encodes CASSLNTGGPYEQYV.